What follows is one T cell receptor beta chain and its context. TCRdb's table, derived via immunoSEQ multiplex PCR, lists solely in-frame clones and lacks some. The table shows about 17,000 clones, with under 90% occurring only once. This sample is part of a study of technical replicates of blood from a few donors. V was pared by 3 bases and J by 3 bases, with 6 bases of the junction left unmatched. Germline V CDR1 and CDR2: SGHRS, YFSETQ. The CDR3 spans 15 residues. This clonotype originated in a human donor in good health. Some clones in this sample may be carry-over from other donors' samples. Material: PBMCs. This chain connects TRBV5-1 to TRBJ2-3; 8 nucleotides agree with TRBD1. CDR3 DNA sequence: TGCGCCAGCAGCTCGGGACAGGAGGGGACAGATACGCAGTATTTT. Amino acid sequence: CASSSGQEGTDTQYF.